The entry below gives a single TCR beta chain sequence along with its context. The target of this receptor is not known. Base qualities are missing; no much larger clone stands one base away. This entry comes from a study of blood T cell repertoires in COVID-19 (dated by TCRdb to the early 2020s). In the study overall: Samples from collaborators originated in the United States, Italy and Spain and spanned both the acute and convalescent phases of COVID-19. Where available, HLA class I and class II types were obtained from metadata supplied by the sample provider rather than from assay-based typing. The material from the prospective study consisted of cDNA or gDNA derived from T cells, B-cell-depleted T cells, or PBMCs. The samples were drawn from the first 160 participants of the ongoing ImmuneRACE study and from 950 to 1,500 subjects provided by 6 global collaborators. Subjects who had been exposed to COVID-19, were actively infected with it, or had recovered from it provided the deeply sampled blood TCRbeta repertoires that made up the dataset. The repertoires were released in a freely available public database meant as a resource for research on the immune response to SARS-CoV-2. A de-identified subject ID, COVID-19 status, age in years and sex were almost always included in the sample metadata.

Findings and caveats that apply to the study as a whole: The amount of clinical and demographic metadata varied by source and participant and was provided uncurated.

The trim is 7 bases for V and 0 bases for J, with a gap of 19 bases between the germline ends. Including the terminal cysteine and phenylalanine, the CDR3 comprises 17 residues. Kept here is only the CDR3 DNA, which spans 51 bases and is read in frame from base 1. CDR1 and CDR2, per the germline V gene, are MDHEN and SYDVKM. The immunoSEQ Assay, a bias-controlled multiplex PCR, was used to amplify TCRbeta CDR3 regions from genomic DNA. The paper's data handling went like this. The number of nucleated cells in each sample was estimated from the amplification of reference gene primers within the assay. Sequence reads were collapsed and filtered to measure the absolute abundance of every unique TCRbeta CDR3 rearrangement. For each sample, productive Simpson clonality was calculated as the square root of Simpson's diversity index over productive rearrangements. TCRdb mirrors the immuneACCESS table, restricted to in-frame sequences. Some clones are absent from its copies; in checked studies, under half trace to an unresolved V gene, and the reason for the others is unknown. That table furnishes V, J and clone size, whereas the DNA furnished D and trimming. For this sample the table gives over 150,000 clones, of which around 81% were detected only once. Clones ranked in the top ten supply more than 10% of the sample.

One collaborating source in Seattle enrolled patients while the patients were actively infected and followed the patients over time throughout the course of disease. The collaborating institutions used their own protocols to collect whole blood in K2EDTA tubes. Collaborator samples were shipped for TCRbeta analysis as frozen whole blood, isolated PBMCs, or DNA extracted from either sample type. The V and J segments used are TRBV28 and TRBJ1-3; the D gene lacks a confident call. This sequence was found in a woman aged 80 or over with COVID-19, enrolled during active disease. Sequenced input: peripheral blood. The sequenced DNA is TGTGCCAGCACGGGGAATCTGCGTCAGCGCTCTGGAAACACCATATATTTT. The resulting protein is CASTGNLRQRSGNTIYF.